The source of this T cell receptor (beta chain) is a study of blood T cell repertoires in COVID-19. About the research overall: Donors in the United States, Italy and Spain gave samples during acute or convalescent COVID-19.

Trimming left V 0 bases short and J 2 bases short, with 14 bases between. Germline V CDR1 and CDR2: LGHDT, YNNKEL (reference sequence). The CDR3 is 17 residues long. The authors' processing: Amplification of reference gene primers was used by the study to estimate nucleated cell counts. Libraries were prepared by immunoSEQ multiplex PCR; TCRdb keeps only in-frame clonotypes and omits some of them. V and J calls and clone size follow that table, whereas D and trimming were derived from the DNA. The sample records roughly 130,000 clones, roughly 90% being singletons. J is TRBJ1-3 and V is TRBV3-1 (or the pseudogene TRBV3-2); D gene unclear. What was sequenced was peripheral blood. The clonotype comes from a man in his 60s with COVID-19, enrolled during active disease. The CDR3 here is CASSQDLLRVAGNTIYF. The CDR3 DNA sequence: TGTGCCAGCAGCCAAGACTTGCTGAGGGTGGCTGGAAACACCATATATTTT.